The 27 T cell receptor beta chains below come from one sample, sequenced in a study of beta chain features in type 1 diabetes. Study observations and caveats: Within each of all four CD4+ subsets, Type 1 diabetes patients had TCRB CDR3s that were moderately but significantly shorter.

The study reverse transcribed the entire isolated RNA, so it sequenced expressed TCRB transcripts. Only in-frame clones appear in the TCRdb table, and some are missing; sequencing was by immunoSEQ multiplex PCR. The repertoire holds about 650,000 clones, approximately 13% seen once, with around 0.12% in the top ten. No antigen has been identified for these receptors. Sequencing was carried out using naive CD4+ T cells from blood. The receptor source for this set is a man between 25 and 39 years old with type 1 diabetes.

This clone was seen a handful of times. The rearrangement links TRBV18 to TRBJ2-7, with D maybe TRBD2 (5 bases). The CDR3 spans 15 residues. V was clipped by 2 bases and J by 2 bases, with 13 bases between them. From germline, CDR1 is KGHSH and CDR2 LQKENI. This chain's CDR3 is CASSPTGVGTYEQYF. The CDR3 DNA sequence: TGTGCCAGCTCACCAACCGGGGTCGGAACCTACGAGCAGTACTTC.

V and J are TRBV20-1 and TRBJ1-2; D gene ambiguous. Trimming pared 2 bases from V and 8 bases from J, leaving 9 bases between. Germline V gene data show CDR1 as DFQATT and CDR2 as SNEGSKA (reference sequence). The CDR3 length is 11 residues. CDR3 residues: CSARMGLGYTF. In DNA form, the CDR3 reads TGCAGTGCTAGAATGGGCTTGGGCTACACCTTC.

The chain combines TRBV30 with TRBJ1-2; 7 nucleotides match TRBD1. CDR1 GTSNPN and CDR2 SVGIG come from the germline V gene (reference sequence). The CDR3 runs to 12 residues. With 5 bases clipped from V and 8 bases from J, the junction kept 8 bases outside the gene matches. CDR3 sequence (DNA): TGTGCCTGGGCTAAGGGGGCGGGAGGCTACACCTTC. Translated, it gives CAWAKGAGGYTF.

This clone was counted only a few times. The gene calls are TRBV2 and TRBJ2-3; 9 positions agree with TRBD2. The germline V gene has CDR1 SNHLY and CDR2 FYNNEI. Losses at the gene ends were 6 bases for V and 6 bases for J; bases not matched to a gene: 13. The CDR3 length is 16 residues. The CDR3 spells CASRAGLASEGDTQYF. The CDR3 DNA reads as TGTGCCAGCAGGGCCGGACTAGCGTCCGAGGGGGATACGCAGTATTTT. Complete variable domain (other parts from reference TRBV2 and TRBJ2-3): EPEVTQTPSHQVTQMGQEVILRCVPISNHLYFYWYRQILGQKVEFLVSFYNNEISEKSEIFDDQFSVERPDGSNFTLKIRSTKLEDSAMYFCASRAGLASEGDTQYFGPGTRLTVL.

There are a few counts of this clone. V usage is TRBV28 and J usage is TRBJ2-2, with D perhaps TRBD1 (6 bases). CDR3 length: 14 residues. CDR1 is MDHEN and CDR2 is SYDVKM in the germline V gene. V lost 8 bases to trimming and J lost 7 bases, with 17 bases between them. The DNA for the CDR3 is TGTGCCAGCGGAATCCCACAGGGCTTCGGGGAGCTGTTTTTT. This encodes CASGIPQGFGELFF.

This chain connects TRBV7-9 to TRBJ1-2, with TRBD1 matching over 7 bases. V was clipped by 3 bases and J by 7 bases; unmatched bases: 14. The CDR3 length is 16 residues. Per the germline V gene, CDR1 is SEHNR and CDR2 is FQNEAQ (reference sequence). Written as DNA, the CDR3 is TGTGCCAGCAGCTTTACACGGACAGGCTCGATTACTGGCTACACCTTC. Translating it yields CASSFTRTGSITGYTF. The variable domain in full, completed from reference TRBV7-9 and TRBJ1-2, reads DTGVSQNPRHKITKRGQNVTFRCDPISEHNRLYWYRQTLGQGPEFLTYFQNEAQLEKSRLLSDRFSAERPKGSFSTLEIQRTEQGDSAMYLCASSFTRTGSITGYTFGSGTRLTVV.

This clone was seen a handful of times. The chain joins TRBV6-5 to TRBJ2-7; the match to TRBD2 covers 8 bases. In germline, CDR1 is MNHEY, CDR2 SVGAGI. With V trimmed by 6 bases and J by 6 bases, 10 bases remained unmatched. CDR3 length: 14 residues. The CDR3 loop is CASSRGRRESEQYF. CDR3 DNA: TGTGCCAGCAGCCGCGGGAGGAGGGAATCCGAGCAGTACTTC.

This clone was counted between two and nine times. Written as DNA, the CDR3 is TGTGCCAGCAGCCCCCCGACAGGGAGGAATGAGCAGTTCTTC. It yields the protein CASSPPTGRNEQFF. The chain couples TRBV13 to TRBJ2-1; D possibly corresponds to TRBD1 (7 bases). Trimming removed 5 bases from V and 7 bases from J, with 15 bases in between. This CDR3 is 14 amino acids long. Germline V lookup: CDR1 PRHDT, CDR2 FYEKMQ (reference sequence).

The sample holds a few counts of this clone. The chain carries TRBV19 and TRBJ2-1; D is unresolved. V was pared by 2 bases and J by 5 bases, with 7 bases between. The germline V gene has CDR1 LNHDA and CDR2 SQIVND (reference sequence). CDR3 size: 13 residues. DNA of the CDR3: TGTGCCAGTAGTATAAGCAAGAACAATGAGCAGTTCTTC. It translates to CASSISKNNEQFF.

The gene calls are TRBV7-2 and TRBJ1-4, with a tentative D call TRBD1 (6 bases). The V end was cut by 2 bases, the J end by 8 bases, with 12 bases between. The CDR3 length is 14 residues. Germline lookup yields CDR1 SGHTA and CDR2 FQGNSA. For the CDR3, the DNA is TGTGCCAGCAGCTTAAACAGGGCAGGAGAAAAACTGTTTTTT. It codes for CASSLNRAGEKLFF.

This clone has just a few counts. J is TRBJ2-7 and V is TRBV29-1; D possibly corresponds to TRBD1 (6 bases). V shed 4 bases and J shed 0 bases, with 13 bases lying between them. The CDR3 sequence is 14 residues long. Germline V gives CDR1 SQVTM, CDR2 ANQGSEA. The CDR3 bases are TGCAGCGTTGGTTGGACAGTCGACTCCTACGAGCAGTACTTC. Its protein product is CSVGWTVDSYEQYF.

The CDR3 region has the DNA TGTGCCAGCAGGGTTACAGATACGCAGTATTTT. This encodes CASRVTDTQYF. The chain recombines TRBV28 with TRBJ2-3, with D hard to call. Trimming cost V 6 bases and J 3 bases, with 4 bases left between them. CDR3 length: 11 residues. Germline V lookup: CDR1 MDHEN, CDR2 SYDVKM.

This CDR3 reads CASSPDRGASYEQYF. CDR3 DNA: TGTGCCAGCAGCCCCGACAGGGGGGCATCCTACGAGCAGTACTTC. The genes are TRBV7-2 and TRBJ2-7, with 9 bases that match TRBD1. The junction had 6 bases not matched to a gene; V was cut back by 5 bases and J by 1 base. The CDR3 has 15 amino acids. Germline assignment: CDR1 SGHTA and CDR2 FQGNSA.

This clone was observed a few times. This CDR3 reads CASSQNAGAVYGYTF. The CDR3 nucleotides read TGTGCCAGCAGCCAAAACGCAGGGGCAGTCTATGGCTACACCTTC. The rearrangement joins TRBV4-2 to TRBJ1-2; a weak D match, TRBD1 (6 bases). The CDR3 runs 15 residues. V lost 2 bases and J 4 bases, leaving 14 bases between the germline ends. CDR1 and CDR2 (germline): LGHNA, YNFKEQ.

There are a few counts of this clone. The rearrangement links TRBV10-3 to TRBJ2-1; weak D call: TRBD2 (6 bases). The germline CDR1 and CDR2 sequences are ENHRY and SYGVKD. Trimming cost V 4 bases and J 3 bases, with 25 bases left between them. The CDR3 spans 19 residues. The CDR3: CAISVSQVAGLRIYNEQFF. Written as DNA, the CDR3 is TGTGCCATCAGTGTGAGTCAGGTGGCGGGACTTCGGATCTACAATGAGCAGTTCTTC.

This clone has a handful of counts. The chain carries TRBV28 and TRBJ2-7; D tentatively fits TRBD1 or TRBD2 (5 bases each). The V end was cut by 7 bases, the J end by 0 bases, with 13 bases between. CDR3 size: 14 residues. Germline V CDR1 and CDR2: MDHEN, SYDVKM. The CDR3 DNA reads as TGTGCCAGCACCAGGGACGGTTTCTCCTACGAGCAGTACTTC. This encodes CASTRDGFSYEQYF. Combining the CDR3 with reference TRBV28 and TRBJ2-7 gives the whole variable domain DVKVTQSSRYLVKRTGEKVFLECVQDMDHENMFWYRQDPGLGLRLIYFSYDVKMKEKGDIPEGYSVSREKKERFSLILESASTNQTSMYLCASTRDGFSYEQYFGPGTRLTVT.

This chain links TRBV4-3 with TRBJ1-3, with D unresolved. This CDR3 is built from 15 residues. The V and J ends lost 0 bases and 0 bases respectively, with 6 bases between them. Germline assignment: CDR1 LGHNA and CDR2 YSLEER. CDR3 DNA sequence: TGCGCCAGCAGCCAAGATGCTGGCTCTGGAAACACCATATATTTT. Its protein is CASSQDAGSGNTIYF.

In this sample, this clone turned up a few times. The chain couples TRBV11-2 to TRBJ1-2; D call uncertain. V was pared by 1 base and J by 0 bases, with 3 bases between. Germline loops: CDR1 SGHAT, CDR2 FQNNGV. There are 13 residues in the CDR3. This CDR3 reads CASSLVANYGYTF. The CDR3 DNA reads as TGTGCCAGCAGCTTAGTGGCTAACTATGGCTACACCTTC.

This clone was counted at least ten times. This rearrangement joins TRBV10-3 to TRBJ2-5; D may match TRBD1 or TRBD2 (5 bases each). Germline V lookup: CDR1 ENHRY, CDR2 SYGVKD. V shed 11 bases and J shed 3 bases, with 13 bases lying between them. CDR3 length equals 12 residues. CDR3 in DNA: TGTGCCTCTCGGGACGCCGAAGAGACCCAGTACTTC. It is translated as CASRDAEETQYF.

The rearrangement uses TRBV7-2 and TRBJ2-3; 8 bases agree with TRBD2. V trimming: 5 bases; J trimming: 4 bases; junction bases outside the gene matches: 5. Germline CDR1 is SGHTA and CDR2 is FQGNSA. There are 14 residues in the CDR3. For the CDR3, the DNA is TGTGCCAGCAGCGAAGGACTAGCCCCAGATACGCAGTATTTT. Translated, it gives CASSEGLAPDTQYF.

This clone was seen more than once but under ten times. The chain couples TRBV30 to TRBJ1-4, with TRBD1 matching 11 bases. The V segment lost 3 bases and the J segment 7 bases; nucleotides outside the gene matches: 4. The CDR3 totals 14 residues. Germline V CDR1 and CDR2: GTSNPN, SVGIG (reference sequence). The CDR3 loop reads CAWSMGQGGEKLFF. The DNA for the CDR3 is TGTGCCTGGAGCATGGGACAGGGGGGTGAAAAACTGTTTTTT.

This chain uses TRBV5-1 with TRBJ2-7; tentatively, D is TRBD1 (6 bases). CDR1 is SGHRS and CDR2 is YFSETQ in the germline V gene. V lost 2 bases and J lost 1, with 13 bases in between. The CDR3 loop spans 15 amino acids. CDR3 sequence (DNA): TGCGCCAGCAGCTTCCCTGGCAGGGGTTCCTACGAGCAGTACTTC. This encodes CASSFPGRGSYEQYF. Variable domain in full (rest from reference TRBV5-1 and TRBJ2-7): KAGVTQTPRYLIKTRGQQVTLSCSPISGHRSVSWYQQTPGQGLQFLFEYFSETQRNKGNFPGRFSGRQFSNSRSEMNVSTLELGDSALYLCASSFPGRGSYEQYFGPGTRLTVT.

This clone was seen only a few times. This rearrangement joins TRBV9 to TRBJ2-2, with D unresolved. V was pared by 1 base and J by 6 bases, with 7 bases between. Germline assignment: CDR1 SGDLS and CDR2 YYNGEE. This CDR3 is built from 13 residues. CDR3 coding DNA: TGTGCCAGCAGCGTATGGGGATCCGGGGAGCTGTTTTTT. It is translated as CASSVWGSGELFF.

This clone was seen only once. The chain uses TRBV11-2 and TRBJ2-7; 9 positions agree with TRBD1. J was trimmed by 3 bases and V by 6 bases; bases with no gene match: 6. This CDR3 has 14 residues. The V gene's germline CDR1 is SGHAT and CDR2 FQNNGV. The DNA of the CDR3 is TGTGCCAGCAGTTCAGGACAGGGGAACTACGAGCAGTACTTC. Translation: CASSSGQGNYEQYF.

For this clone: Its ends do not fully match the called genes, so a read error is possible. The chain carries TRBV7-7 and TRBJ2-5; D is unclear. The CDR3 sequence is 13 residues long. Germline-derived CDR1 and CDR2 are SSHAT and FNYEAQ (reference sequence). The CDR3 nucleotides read TGTGCTAGCAGCCCTAATTTCAGGGAGACCCAGTACTTC. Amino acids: CASSPNFRETQYF.

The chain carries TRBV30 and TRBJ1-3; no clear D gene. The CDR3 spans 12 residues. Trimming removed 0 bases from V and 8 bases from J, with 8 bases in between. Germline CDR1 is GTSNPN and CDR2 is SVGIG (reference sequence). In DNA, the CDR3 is TGTGCCTGGAGTGTCACGGCAGACACCATATATTTT. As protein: CAWSVTADTIYF.

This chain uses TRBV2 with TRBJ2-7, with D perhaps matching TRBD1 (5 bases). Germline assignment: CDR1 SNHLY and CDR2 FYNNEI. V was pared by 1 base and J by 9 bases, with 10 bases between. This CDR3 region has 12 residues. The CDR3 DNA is TGTGCCAGCAGTGAAGACACCCAGGGGCAGTACTTC. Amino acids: CASSEDTQGQYF.